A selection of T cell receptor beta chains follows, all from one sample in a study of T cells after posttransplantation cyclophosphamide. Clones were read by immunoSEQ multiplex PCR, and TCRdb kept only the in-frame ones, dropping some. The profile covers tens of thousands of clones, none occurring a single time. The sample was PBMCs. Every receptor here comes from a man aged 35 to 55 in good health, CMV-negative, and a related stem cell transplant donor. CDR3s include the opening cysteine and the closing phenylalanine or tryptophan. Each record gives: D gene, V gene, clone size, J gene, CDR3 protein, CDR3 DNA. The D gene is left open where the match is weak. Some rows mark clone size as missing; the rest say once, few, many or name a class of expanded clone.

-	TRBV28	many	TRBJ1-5	CASNYIQGHQPQHF	TGTGCCAGCAACTATATACAGGGCCATCAGCCCCAGCATTTT
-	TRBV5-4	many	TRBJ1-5	CASSLDRSNQPQHF	TGTGCCAGCAGCTTGGACAGGAGCAATCAGCCCCAGCATTTT
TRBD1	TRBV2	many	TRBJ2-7	CASSEVIWDSGGEQYF	TGTGCCAGCAGTGAAGTAATATGGGACAGTGGGGGCGAGCAGTACTTC
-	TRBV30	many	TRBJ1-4	CAWRPGTSELFF	TGTGCCTGGCGACCCGGGACTTCGGAACTGTTTTTT
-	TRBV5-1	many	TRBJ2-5	CASRPSGVETQYF	TGCGCCAGCAGACCATCAGGGGTTGAGACCCAGTACTTC
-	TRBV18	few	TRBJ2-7	CASSPPGVSYEQYF	TGTGCCAGCTCACCACCGGGAGTCTCCTACGAGCAGTACTTC
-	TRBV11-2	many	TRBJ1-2	CASSSIGGGTF	TGTGCCAGCAGCTCCATAGGGGGGGGAACCTTC
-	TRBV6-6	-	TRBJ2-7	CASRDGGGGRYEQYF	TGTGCCAGCCGGGACGGAGGGGGAGGGAGATACGAGCAGTACTTC
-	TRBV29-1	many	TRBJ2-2	CSVDLLSGELFF	TGCAGCGTTGACCTACTGTCCGGGGAGCTGTTTTTT
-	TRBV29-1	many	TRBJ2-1	CSVGLRSYDEQFF	TGCAGCGTAGGACTAAGAAGCTACGATGAGCAGTTCTTC
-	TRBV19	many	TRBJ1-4	CASSIWGTGDNEKLFF	TGTGCCAGTAGTATTTGGGGGACGGGGGACAATGAAAAACTGTTTTTT
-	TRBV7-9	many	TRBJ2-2	CASSLGRSANTGELFF	TGTGCCAGCAGCTTAGGGCGGTCCGCGAACACCGGGGAGCTGTTTTTT
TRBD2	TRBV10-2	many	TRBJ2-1	CASSPGLAGSEEQFF	TGCGCCAGCAGTCCGGGACTAGCGGGGTCCGAAGAGCAGTTCTTC
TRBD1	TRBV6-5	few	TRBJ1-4	CASSVIRDRDAAF	TGTGCCAGCAGTGTAATACGAGACAGGGATGCCGCTTTT
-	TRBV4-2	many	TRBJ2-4	CASSQVGGDPKNIQYF	TGTGCCAGCAGCCAAGTAGGTGGAGATCCTAAAAACATTCAGTACTTC
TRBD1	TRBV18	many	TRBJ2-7	CASSPGTGWEQYF	TGTGCCAGCTCACCAGGGACAGGGTGGGAGCAGTACTTC
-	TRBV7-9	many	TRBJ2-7	CASSSLRKRQYF	TGTGCCAGCAGCTCCCTTCGGAAGCGGCAGTACTTC
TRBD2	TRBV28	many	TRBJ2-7	CASSEGTSGRFEQYF	TGTGCCAGCAGCGAGGGGACTAGCGGGAGGTTCGAGCAGTACTTC
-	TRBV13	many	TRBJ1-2	CASSFNPGFSAGYTF	TGTGCCAGCAGCTTCAACCCAGGGTTTTCCGCTGGCTACACCTTC
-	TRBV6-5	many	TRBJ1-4	CATTSGGGLFF	TGTGCCACTACTTCCGGGGGGGGACTGTTTTTT
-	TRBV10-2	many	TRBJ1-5	CASSESVRQPQHF	TGCGCCAGCAGTGAGTCGGTGAGGCAGCCCCAGCATTTT
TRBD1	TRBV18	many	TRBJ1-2	CASSPETGNGYTF	TGTGCCAGCTCACCGGAGACAGGGAATGGCTACACCTTC
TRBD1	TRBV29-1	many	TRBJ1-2	CSVETGLGGYTF	TGCAGCGTCGAGACAGGGTTGGGTGGCTACACCTTC
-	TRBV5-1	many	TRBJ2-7	CASTPQGTTYEQYF	TGCGCCAGCACGCCTCAGGGGACAACCTACGAGCAGTACTTC
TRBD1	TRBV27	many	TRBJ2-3	CATARNRGYTDTQYF	TGTGCCACCGCCCGAAACAGGGGGTACACAGATACGCAGTATTTT
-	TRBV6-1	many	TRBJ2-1	CASRERQYNEQFF	TGTGCCAGCAGGGAGCGCCAATACAATGAGCAGTTCTTC
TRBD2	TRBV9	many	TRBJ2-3	CASSPSGRATDTQYF	TGTGCCAGCAGCCCCAGCGGGAGGGCAACAGATACGCAGTATTTT
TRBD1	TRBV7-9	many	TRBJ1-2	CASSLGWTGGDYGYTF	TGTGCCAGCAGCTTAGGCTGGACAGGGGGCGACTATGGCTACACCTTC